What follows describes a single TCR beta chain. Using immunoSEQ multiplex PCR, the repertoire was profiled, and TCRdb retains in-frame clones only, with some absent. The repertoire holds approximately 150,000 clones, with 65% to 85% as singletons. Enrollment of patients from Seattle took place during active infection, with longitudinal follow-up. This entry belongs to a study of blood T cell repertoires in COVID-19. Study details: Whether acute or convalescent, the COVID-19 samples came from the United States, Italy and Spain. The cDNA or gDNA used as material had been derived from T cells, B-cell-depleted T cells, or PBMCs.

The V gene's germline CDR1 is KGHDR and CDR2 SFDVKD. The trim removed 3 bases at V and 1 base at J, leaving 4 bases unmatched. This CDR3 is built from 16 residues. The TCR originated in a man aged 30-40 years with COVID-19, enrolled during active disease. V gene TRBV24-1 combines with J gene TRBJ2-1, with 8 nucleotides matching TRBD2. Sequenced: peripheral blood. The CDR3: CATSDRSGSSYNEQFF. The DNA of the CDR3 is TGTGCCACCAGTGATAGGAGCGGGAGTTCCTACAATGAGCAGTTCTTC.